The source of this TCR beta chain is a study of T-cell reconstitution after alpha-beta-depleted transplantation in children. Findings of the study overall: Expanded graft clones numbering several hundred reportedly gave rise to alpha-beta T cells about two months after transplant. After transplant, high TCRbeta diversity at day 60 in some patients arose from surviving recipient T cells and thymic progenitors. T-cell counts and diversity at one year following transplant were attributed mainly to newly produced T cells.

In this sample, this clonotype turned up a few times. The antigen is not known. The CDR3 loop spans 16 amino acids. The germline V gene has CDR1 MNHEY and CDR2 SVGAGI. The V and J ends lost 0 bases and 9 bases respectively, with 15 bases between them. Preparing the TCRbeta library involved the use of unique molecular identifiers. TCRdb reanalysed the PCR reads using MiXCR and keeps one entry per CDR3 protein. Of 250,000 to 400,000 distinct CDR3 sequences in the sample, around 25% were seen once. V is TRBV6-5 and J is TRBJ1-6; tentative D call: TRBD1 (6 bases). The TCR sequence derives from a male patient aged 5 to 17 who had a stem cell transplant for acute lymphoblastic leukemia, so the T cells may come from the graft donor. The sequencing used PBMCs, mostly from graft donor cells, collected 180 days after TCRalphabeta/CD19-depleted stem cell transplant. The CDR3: CASSYSRGASGSPLHF. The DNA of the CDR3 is TGTGCCAGCAGTTACTCGAGGGGGGCCTCAGGTTCACCCCTCCACTTT.